This T cell receptor beta chain is drawn from a study of siplizumab effects on memory and regulatory T cells. CDR3 length equals 14 residues. Germline V lookup: CDR1 SGHVS, CDR2 FQNEAQ. The V and J ends lost 0 bases and 4 bases respectively, with 9 bases between them. The table came from immunoSEQ multiplex PCR; TCRdb's copy has only in-frame clones and leaves some out. The sample contains about 100,000 clones, 94% of which appear only once. On this clone itself: Its matching antigen is unknown.

Study observations and caveats: Under siplizumab, an average roughly 70% of mappable alloreactive CD4+ clones were Treg-derived, compared with more than 25% in controls.

This TCR derives from a human donor in good health. V and J are TRBV7-8 and TRBJ1-2; TRBD1 might be the D (5 bases). Sequencing was carried out using Tregs sorted from blood. CDR3 in DNA: TGTGCCAGCAGCTTAGCCCTAACAGGCTATGGCTACACCTTC. It codes for CASSLALTGYGYTF.